The 3 T cell receptor beta chains given below trace back to one sample, sequenced in a study of shared clonotypes between healthy human individuals. TCRdb's copy holds only in-frame clones and misses some; the assay was immunoSEQ multiplex PCR. The table has hundreds of thousands of clones, more than 60% seen once; the top ten hold roughly 10%. Sequenced sample: memory CD4+ T cells sorted from blood. Subset reported: CD45RA-negative fraction. These receptors were taken from a man aged 30 to 45 in good health.

The rearrangement uses TRBV30 and TRBJ2-1; perhaps TRBD1 as D (6 bases). The CDR3 extends over 13 amino acids. The germline V gene has CDR1 GTSNPN and CDR2 SVGIG (reference sequence). Trimming stripped 1 base from V and 6 bases from J, with 10 bases between. CDR3 in amino acids: CAWSAAGVNEQFF. DNA for the CDR3: TGTGCCTGGAGTGCCGCAGGGGTCAATGAGCAGTTCTTC.

The chain combines TRBV15 with TRBJ2-5, with 10 bases identical to TRBD2. Germline V lookup: CDR1 LNHNV, CDR2 YYDKDF (reference sequence). V dropped 3 bases and J dropped 1; count of bases not matched to a gene: 11. The CDR3 loop spans 18 amino acids. The CDR3 DNA sequence: TGTGCCACCAGCAGCCACGGGACTAGCGATATCCCCCAAGAGACCCAGTACTTC. This sequence encodes CATSSHGTSDIPQETQYF.

In DNA, the CDR3 is TGTGCCAGCAGCTTTCCGAGCGGCGCCTACGAGCAGTACTTC. Encoded protein: CASSFPSGAYEQYF. The rearrangement uses TRBV5-6 and TRBJ2-7; the D gene is possibly TRBD2 (5 bases). Germline-derived CDR1 and CDR2 are SGHDT and YYEEEE. The V and J ends lost 2 bases and 2 bases respectively, with 11 bases between them. The CDR3 is made up of 14 amino acids. Variable domain in full (rest from reference TRBV5-6 and TRBJ2-7): DAGVTQSPTHLIKTRGQQVTLRCSPKSGHDTVSWYQQALGQGPQFIFQYYEEEERQRGNFPDRFSGHQFPNYSSELNVNALLLGDSALYLCASSFPSGAYEQYFGPGTRLTVT.